The T cell receptor beta chain described here comes from a study of cytomegalovirus exposure and HLA in healthy donors. About the research overall: The 95 to 150 validation repertoires and the approximately 630 first-cohort repertoires shared a platform, a later analysis reported.

In its sample, this clone was seen once. The antigen remains unidentified. General study results and limits: The study designated 150 or so TCR beta chains cytomegalovirus-associated.

The donors were members of the approximately 120-subject validation cohort (separate from the 666-subject first cohort). Method: immunoSEQ multiplex PCR; TCRdb's copy keeps in-frame clones and lacks some. The sample contains approximately 220,000 clones, approximately 87% of which appear only once. CDR3 size: 16 residues. Per germline, CDR1 MRHNA and CDR2 SNTAGT. V gave up 2 bases and J gave up 3 bases; unmatched junction bases: 4. This TCR was sampled from a man younger than 35 in good health and CMV-seronegative. The sequencing sample was made of PBMCs. The chain is built from TRBV6-4 and TRBJ2-3; 11 bases match TRBD2. For the CDR3, the DNA is TGTGCCAGCAGTGACGGGACTAGCGGAGCGACAGATACGCAGTATTTT. Translation: CASSDGTSGATDTQYF.